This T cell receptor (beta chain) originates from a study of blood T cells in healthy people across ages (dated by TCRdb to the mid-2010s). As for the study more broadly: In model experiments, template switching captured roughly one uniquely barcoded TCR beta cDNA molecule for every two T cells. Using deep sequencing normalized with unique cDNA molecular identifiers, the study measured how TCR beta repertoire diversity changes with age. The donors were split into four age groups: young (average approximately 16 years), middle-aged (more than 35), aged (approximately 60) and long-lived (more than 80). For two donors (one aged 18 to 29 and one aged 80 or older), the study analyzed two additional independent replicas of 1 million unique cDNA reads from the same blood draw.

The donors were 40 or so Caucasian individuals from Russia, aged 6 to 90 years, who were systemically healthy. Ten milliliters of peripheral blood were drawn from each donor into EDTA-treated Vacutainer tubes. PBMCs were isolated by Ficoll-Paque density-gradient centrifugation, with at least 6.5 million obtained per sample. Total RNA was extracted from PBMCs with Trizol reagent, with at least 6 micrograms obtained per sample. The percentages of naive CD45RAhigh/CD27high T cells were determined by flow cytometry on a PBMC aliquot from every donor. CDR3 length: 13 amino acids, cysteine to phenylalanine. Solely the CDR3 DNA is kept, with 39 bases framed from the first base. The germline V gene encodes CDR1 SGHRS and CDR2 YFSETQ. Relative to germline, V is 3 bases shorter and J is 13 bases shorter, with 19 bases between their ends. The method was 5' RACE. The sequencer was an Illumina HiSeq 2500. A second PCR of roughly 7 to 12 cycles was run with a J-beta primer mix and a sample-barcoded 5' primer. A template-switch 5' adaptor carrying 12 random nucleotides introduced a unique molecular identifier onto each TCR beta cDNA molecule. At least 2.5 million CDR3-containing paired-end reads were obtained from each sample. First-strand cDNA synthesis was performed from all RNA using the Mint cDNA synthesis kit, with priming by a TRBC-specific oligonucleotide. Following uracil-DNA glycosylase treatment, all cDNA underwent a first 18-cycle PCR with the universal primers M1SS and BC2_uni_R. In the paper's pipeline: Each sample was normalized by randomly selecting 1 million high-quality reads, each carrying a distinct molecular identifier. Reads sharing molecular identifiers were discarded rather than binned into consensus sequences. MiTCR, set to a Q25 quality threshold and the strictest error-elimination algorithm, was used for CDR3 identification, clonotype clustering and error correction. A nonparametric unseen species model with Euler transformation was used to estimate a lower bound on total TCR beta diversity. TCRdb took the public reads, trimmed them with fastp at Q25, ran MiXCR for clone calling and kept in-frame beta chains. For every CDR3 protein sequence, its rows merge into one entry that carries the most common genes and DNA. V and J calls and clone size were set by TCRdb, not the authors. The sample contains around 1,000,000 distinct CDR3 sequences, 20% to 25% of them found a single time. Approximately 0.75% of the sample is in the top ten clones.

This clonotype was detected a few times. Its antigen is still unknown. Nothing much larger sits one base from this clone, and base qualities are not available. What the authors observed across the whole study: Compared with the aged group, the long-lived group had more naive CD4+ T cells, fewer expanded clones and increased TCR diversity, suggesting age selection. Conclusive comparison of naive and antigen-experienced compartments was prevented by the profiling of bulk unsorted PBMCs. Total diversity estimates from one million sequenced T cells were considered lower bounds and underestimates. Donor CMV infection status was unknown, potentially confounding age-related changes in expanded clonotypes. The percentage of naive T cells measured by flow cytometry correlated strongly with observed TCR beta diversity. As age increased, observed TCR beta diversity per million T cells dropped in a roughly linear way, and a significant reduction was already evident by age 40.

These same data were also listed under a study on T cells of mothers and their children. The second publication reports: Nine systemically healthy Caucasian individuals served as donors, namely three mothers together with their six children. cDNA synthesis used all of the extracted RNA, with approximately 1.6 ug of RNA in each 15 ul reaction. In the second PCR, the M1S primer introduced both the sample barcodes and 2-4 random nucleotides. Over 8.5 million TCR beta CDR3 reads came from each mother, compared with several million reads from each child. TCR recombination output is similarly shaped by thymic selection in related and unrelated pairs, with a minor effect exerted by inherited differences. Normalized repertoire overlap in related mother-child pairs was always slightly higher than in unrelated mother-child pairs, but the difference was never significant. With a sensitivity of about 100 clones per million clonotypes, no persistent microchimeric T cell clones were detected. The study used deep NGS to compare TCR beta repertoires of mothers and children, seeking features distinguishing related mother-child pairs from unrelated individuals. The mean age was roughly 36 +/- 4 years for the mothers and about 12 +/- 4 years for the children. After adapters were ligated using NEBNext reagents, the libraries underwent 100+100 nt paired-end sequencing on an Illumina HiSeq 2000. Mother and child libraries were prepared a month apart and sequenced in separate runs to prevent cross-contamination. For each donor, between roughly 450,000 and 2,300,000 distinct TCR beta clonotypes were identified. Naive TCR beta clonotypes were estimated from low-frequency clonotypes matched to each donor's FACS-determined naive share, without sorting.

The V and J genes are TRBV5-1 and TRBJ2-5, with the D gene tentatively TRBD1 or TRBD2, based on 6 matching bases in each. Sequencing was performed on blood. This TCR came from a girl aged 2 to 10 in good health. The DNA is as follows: TGCGCCAGCAGCTGGGGTATTGCGGGACACCGGTACTTC. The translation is CASSWGIAGHRYF.